The next 19 T cell receptor beta chains were all read from a single sample in a study of response to subunit inactivated influenza vaccine. TCRdb reprocessed the RT-PCR reads via MiXCR and lists one record per CDR3 protein. The profile shows about 540,000 distinct CDR3 sequences, around 21% of them singletons. The same sample was also used in a study of T cells expressing NK-cell markers. That report adds: A 5'RACE template switching approach incorporating UMIs was used to make TCR beta cDNA.

Specimen: CD4+ T cells sorted from PBMCs, collected 12 days after vaccination. The receptors were sampled from a man between 45 and 60 years old who received an inactivated influenza vaccine.

Ten or more counts support this clonotype. CDR3 nucleotide sequence: TGTGCCAGCAGTGAACAGACGAACACCGGGGAGCTGTTTTTT. Its translation is CASSEQTNTGELFF. The chain couples TRBV12-3 or TRBV12-4 to TRBJ2-2; D is unresolved. The CDR3 totals 14 residues. V was cut by 5 bases and J by 0 bases, with 7 bases left in between.

This clonotype has more than one count but fewer than ten. This sequence joins TRBV20-1 and TRBJ2-5, with D perhaps being TRBD1 or TRBD2 (6 bases each). Trimming stripped 4 bases from V and 4 bases from J, with 16 bases between. The germline CDR1 and CDR2 sequences are DFQATT and SNEGSKA (reference sequence). The CDR3 runs to 14 residues. CDR3 DNA: TGCAGTGCTACGGAAGGGGGGCCGGGAGAGACCCAGTACTTC. As protein: CSATEGGPGETQYF.

This clonotype has only one observation. The V and J genes are TRBV20-1 and TRBJ2-7; no clear D gene. The CDR3 consists of 14 residues. CDR1 is DFQATT and CDR2 is SNEGSKA in the germline V gene (reference sequence). V lost 3 bases and J 0 bases, leaving 12 bases between the germline ends. This chain's CDR3 is CSASDRLSSYEQYF. The CDR3 nucleotides read TGCAGTGCTAGTGACCGACTTAGCTCCTACGAGCAGTACTTC.

This clonotype has more than one count but fewer than ten. The chain employs TRBV7-2 and TRBJ2-2; D remains unclear. Germline V gives CDR1 SGHTA, CDR2 FQGNSA. This CDR3 is built from 15 residues. V was cut by 2 bases and J by 0 bases, with 7 bases left in between. The CDR3 nucleotides read TGTGCCAGCAGCTTACAAGCGCCGAACACCGGGGAGCTGTTTTTT. Its protein product is CASSLQAPNTGELFF.

The V gene is TRBV7-3, the J gene TRBJ2-3, with D hard to call. Germline V gene sequence: CDR1 SGHTA, CDR2 FQGTGA. The CDR3 is 13 amino acids. V lost 1 base and J lost 5, with 7 bases in between. The CDR3 DNA follows: TGTGCCAGCAGCTTAAACTACCAAGATACGCAGTATTTT. As protein: CASSLNYQDTQYF.

This clonotype was observed a handful of times. The chain has TRBV20-1 and TRBJ2-5; the D gene is possibly TRBD2 (6 bases). The CDR3 is made up of 16 amino acids. With 0 bases removed from V and 3 bases from J, the gap between germline ends came to 17 bases. Germline CDR1 is DFQATT and CDR2 is SNEGSKA (reference sequence). CDR3 amino acids: CSARDRLRRGKETQYF. The CDR3, as DNA: TGCAGTGCTAGAGATCGTCTCCGGAGGGGAAAAGAGACCCAGTACTTC.

A few counts support this clonotype. J is TRBJ2-5 and V is TRBV5-5; D unclear. Looked up from germline, CDR1 is SGHKS and CDR2 is YYEKEE (reference sequence). With 2 bases removed from V and 5 bases from J, the gap between germline ends came to 13 bases. The CDR3 totals 14 residues. The DNA of the CDR3 is TGTGCCAGCAGCTTCCTGGGCGATAGGGAGACCCAGTACTTC. Translating gives CASSFLGDRETQYF.

V and J are TRBV20-1 and TRBJ1-3; D might be TRBD1 (5 bases). The germline V gene encodes CDR1 DFQATT and CDR2 SNEGSKA (reference sequence). V was trimmed by 6 bases and J by 0 bases, leaving 12 bases between them. This CDR3 is 14 amino acids long. This chain's CDR3 is CSARGGPSGNTIYF. The CDR3, as DNA: TGCAGTGCCCGGGGGGGTCCCTCTGGAAACACCATATATTTT.

The chain has TRBV23-1 and TRBJ2-6; D call uncertain. TRBV23-1 is an open reading frame whose function is uncertain. V was pared by 0 bases and J by 6 bases, with 12 bases between. The CDR3 runs to 16 residues. CDR3 sequence reads: CASSQSHGSLANVLTF. DNA of the CDR3: TGCGCCAGCAGTCAATCCCACGGCTCTCTGGCCAACGTCCTGACTTTC.

The V call is TRBV11-2, the J call TRBJ2-3; unclear D gene. V lost 5 bases and J lost 0, with 12 bases in between. CDR1 is SGHAT, CDR2 FQNNGV, per germline. This CDR3 contains 15 residues. CDR3 sequence: CASSRAQISTDTQYF. Here the CDR3 DNA reads TGTGCCAGCAGCCGGGCCCAAATTAGCACAGATACGCAGTATTTT.

In this sample, this clonotype turned up a few times. The chain recombines TRBV6-5 with TRBJ2-7; D is unclear. Looked up from germline, CDR1 is MNHEY and CDR2 is SVGAGI. CDR3 length equals 13 residues. Trimming shortened V by 6 bases and J by 2 bases, and 11 bases separated the two germline ends. The CDR3: CASSYQPTYEQYF. DNA for the CDR3: TGTGCCAGCAGCTACCAACCTACCTACGAGCAGTACTTC.

This clonotype was picked up a small number of times. The rearrangement joins TRBV10-2 to TRBJ2-1, with TRBD2 identical over 13 bases. Germline V gene lookup returns CDR1 WSHSY and CDR2 SAAADI. The CDR3 contains 18 residues. Germline trimming cut 6 bases from V and 0 bases from J; bases unmatched to any gene: 8. The CDR3 reads CASRDGLAGESSYNEQFF. Written as DNA, the CDR3 is TGCGCCAGCAGGGACGGACTAGCGGGGGAAAGCTCCTACAATGAGCAGTTCTTC.

In this sample, this clonotype turned up a few times. This chain connects TRBV12-3 or TRBV12-4 to TRBJ2-1; 10 nucleotides line up with TRBD2. The CDR3 runs to 15 residues. The V and J ends lost 5 bases and 6 bases, in that order; junction bases with no gene match: 7. The CDR3 protein is CASSRSGGATNEQFF. The CDR3 DNA follows: TGTGCCAGCAGTCGAAGCGGGGGGGCTACCAATGAGCAGTTCTTC.

The chain couples TRBV7-2 to TRBJ2-3, with D unclear. Germline V gene sequence: CDR1 SGHTA, CDR2 FQGNSA. V was pared by 3 bases and J by 2 bases, with 12 bases between. The CDR3 is 15 amino acids. CDR3 sequence: CASSLGLKATDTQYF. As DNA, the CDR3 is TGTGCCAGCAGCTTGGGCTTGAAAGCCACAGATACGCAGTATTTT.

This clonotype has more than one count but fewer than ten. The J gene is TRBJ1-1, the V gene TRBV7-2; 9 positions agree with TRBD1. This CDR3 comprises 15 residues. Germline V lookup: CDR1 SGHTA, CDR2 FQGNSA. V gave up 5 bases and J gave up 4 bases; unmatched junction bases: 8. This chain's CDR3 is CASSPLTGGITEAFF. The CDR3 nucleotides read TGTGCCAGCAGCCCCCTGACAGGGGGAATCACTGAAGCTTTCTTT.

This rearrangement joins TRBV18 to TRBJ1-1; possibly TRBD1 for D (5 bases). With 3 bases removed from V and 8 bases from J, the gap between germline ends came to 13 bases. CDR1 is KGHSH and CDR2 is LQKENI in the germline V gene. The CDR3 has 13 amino acids. The CDR3 bases are TGTGCCAGCTCACCGCCGGGACCCTCGGAAGCTTTCTTT. Amino acids: CASSPPGPSEAFF. Complete variable domain (other parts from reference TRBV18 and TRBJ1-1): NAGVMQNPRHLVRRRGQEARLRCSPMKGHSHVYWYRQLPEEGLKFMVYLQKENIIDESGMPKERFSAEFPKEGPSILRIQQVVRGDSAAYFCASSPPGPSEAFFGQGTRLTVV.

The V gene is TRBV12-3 or TRBV12-4, the J gene TRBJ1-1; D unresolved. The CDR3 contains 14 residues. Between the trimmed V and J ends, which lost 3 bases and 7 bases, there was a span of 15 bases. This CDR3 is CASSLTVEGSEAFF. Written as DNA, the CDR3 is TGTGCCAGCAGTTTGACGGTTGAAGGGAGTGAAGCTTTCTTT.

The V and J genes are TRBV11-2 and TRBJ2-7; D is possibly TRBD2 (6 bases). Trimming took off 0 bases at V and 3 bases at J, with 12 bases between the two ends. This CDR3 region has 15 residues. CDR1 and CDR2 from the germline V gene are SGHAT and FQNNGV. CDR3: CASSLELASGYEQYF. In DNA, the CDR3 is TGTGCCAGCAGCTTAGAACTAGCTTCCGGCTACGAGCAGTACTTC.

The V call is TRBV7-2, the J call TRBJ1-1; D is possibly TRBD1 (5 bases). This CDR3 spans 14 amino acids. V was trimmed by 3 bases and J by 1 base, leaving 9 bases between them. Germline V gene lookup returns CDR1 SGHTA and CDR2 FQGNSA. The CDR3 DNA sequence: TGTGCCAGCAGCTTCCCGGGACCGAACACTGAAGCTTTCTTT. The encoded protein is CASSFPGPNTEAFF.